This T cell receptor (beta chain) was retrieved from a study of T-cell reconstitution after alpha-beta-depleted transplantation in children. This clonotype came up a few times. Antigen unknown. Study results and caveats: About two months after transplant, alpha-beta T cells reportedly came from several hundred expanded graft clones. Some patients showed high day-60 TCRbeta diversity, which derived from surviving recipient T cells and thymic progenitors. Hyperexpanded clones declined; after one year, newly produced T cells mostly supplied diversity.

Germline CDR1 SEHNR, CDR2 FQNEAQ (reference sequence). V was trimmed by 5 bases and J by 6 bases, leaving 13 bases between them. The CDR3 contains 14 residues. It was with unique molecular identifiers that the TCRbeta library was prepared. TCRdb re-called the PCR reads with MiXCR, one entry per CDR3 protein. The sample shows hundreds of thousands of distinct CDR3 sequences, roughly 14% of them seen only once. The sample was PBMCs, taken before TCRalphabeta/CD19-depleted stem cell transplant. This TCR derives from a girl aged 2-10 years with congenital amegakaryocytic thrombocytopenia, due to receive a stem cell transplant. The chain is built from TRBV7-9 and TRBJ2-2, with D possibly TRBD1 on 5 matching bases. The CDR3 loop is CASSPGLRAGELFF. The CDR3 DNA reads TGTGCCAGCAGCCCAGGGTTAAGAGCCGGGGAGCTGTTTTTT.